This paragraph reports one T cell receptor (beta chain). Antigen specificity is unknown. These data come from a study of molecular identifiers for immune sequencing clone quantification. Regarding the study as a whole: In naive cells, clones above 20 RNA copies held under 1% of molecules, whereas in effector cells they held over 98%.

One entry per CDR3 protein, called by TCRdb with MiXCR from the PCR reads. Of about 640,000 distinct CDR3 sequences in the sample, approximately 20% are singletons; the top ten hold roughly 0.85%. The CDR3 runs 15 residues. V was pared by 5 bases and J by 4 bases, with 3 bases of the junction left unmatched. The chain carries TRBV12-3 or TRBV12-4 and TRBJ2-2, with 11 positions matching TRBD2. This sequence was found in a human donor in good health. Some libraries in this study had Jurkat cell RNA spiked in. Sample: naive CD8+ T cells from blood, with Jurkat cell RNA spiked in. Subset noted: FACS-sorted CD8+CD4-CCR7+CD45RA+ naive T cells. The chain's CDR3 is CASSPTSGATGELFF. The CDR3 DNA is TGTGCCAGCAGTCCGACTAGCGGGGCCACCGGGGAGCTGTTTTTT.